The text below deals with one T cell receptor beta chain. Antigen unknown. This sample is part of a study of post-analysis software for immune sequencing data. Study-level results: In patients, four to six TRBV segments were more frequent than in controls, with TRBV5-6, TRBV5-1 and TRBV20-1 among them.

The TCR beta cDNA libraries contained unique molecular identifiers. TCRdb analysed the PCR reads with MiXCR anew, one entry per CDR3 protein. Here the sample spans about 200,000 distinct CDR3 sequences, roughly 28% being singletons. This CDR3 spans 11 amino acids. V dropped 3 bases and J dropped 4 bases, with 3 bases sitting between them. The origin of this receptor is a girl aged 2-17 years with multiple sclerosis. The rearrangement links TRBV12-3 or TRBV12-4 to TRBJ1-2; no definite D call. Source material: blood. The CDR3 DNA reads TGTGCCAGCAGTTTCGGCTATGGCTACACCTTC. Its protein is CASSFGYGYTF.